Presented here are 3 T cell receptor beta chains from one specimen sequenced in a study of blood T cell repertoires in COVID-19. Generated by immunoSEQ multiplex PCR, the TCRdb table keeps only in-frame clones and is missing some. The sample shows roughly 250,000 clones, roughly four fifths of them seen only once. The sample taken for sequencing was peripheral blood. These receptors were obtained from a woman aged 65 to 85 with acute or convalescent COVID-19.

The CDR3 spells CASSLGGTVIGSLSNGYTF. CDR3 bases: TGTGCCAGCAGCTTGGGGGGGACAGTTATTGGATCGTTAAGTAATGGCTACACCTTC. The rearrangement joins TRBV5-4 to TRBJ1-2; 7 nucleotides line up with TRBD1. Trimming took 0 bases from V and 6 from J; bases not matched to a gene: 20. This CDR3 spans 19 amino acids. Germline V gene lookup returns CDR1 SGHNT and CDR2 YYREEE (reference sequence).

The CDR3, as DNA: TGCGCCAGCAGTGAATTCCGGGACAATGGCGAGCAGTACTTC. Translating gives CASSEFRDNGEQYF. The rearrangement joins TRBV10-1 to TRBJ2-7; a possible D gene is TRBD1 (6 bases). The CDR3 runs to 14 residues. V lost 3 bases and J 6 bases, leaving 15 bases between the germline ends. Germline CDR1 WNHNN, CDR2 SYGVQD (reference sequence).

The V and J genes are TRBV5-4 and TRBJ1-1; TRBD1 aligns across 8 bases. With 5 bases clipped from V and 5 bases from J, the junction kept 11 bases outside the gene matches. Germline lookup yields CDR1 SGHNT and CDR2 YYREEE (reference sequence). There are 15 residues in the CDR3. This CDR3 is CASSLEQGGLTEAFF. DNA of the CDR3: TGTGCCAGCAGTTTAGAACAGGGGGGATTGACTGAAGCTTTCTTT.